The T cell receptor beta chain described here comes from a study of blood T cell repertoires in COVID-19. This clone appeared a single time. Authors' methods: Estimation of nucleated cell counts relied on the amplification of reference gene primers. Produced via immunoSEQ multiplex PCR; TCRdb's table is partial and in-frame only. V, J and clone size are those of that table, while D and trimming were read from the DNA. The table lists 400,000 or so clones, over 75% of them singletons, with over 2% in the top ten. The CDR3 consists of 15 residues. Looked up from germline, CDR1 is MNHEY and CDR2 is SVGAGI. The germline V and J ends were trimmed by 5 bases and 13 bases, with 21 bases remaining between them.

The clonotype was recovered from a woman between 40 and 50 years old with acute COVID-19. What was sequenced was PBMCs or T cells enriched from blood (not recorded which). The rearrangement links TRBV6-5 to TRBJ1-6; D gene uncertain. The CDR3 DNA follows: TGTGCCAGCAGTCCGACATCGGGTCGGGGTTTCCCCCTCCACTTT. It yields the protein CASSPTSGRGFPLHF.